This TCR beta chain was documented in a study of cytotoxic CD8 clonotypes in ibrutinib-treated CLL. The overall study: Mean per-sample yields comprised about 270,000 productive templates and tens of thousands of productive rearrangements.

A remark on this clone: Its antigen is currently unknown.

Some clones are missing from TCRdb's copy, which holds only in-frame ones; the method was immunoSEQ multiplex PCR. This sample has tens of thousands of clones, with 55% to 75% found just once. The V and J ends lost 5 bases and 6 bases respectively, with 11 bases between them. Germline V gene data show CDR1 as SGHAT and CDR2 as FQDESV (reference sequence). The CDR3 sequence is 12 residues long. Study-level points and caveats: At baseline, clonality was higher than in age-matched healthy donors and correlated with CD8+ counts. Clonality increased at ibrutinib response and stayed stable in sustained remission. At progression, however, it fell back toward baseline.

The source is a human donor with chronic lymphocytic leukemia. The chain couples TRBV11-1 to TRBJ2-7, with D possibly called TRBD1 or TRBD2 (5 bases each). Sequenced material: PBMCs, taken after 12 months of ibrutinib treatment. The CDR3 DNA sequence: TGTGCCAGCAGCCCCCGAGGGGTCGAGCAGTACTTC. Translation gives CASSPRGVEQYF.